These 27 T cell receptor beta chains came from one sample sequenced in a study of T cells in Graves' hyperthyroidism and ophthalmopathy. The TCR beta CDR3 regions underwent amplification using RNA transcripts as the source. HTBI primers were used for first-round RT-PCR of the TCR CDR3. In TCRdb, the multiplex PCR reads were re-called with MiXCR into one record per CDR3 protein. The sample holds hundreds of thousands of distinct CDR3 sequences, about 20% seen once. The sample was blood. These receptors were obtained from a man aged 40-50 years with Graves' ophthalmopathy.

This clonotype was seen many times. This chain joins TRBV3-1 and TRBJ1-2; D ambiguous. Germline loops: CDR1 LGHDT, CDR2 YNNKEL (reference sequence). Trimming took off 0 bases at V and 8 bases at J, with 13 bases between the two ends. The CDR3 contains 14 residues. The CDR3 sequence is CASSQEGLLIGYTF. The CDR3 nucleotides read TGTGCCAGCAGCCAAGAAGGGTTATTGATAGGCTACACCTTC.

This clonotype was counted ten times or more. V usage is TRBV2 and J usage is TRBJ1-1; possible D gene TRBD1, 6 bases. Trimming stripped 4 bases from V and 11 bases from J, with 23 bases between. The length of the CDR3 is 15 residues. Germline V lookup: CDR1 SNHLY, CDR2 FYNNEI. CDR3 sequence reads: CASSVGTFRNSPAFF. Here the CDR3 DNA reads TGTGCCAGCAGTGTAGGGACATTTAGAAATTCTCCGGCTTTCTTT.

This clonotype was seen repeatedly, ten times or more. This rearrangement joins TRBV20-1 to TRBJ2-1; D tentatively fits TRBD1 or TRBD2 (5 bases each). This CDR3 has 10 residues. Deletions cut 3 bases from V and 8 bases from J, with 5 bases between. Germline-derived CDR1 and CDR2 are DFQATT and SNEGSKA (reference sequence). Written as DNA, the CDR3 is TGCAGTGCTAGGGGGGATGAGCAGTTCTTC. Its protein product is CSARGDEQFF.

This clonotype was counted ten times or more. J is TRBJ2-5 and V is TRBV7-8; no firm D call. Deletions cut 5 bases from V and 5 bases from J, with 15 bases between. Germline V gene lookup returns CDR1 SGHVS and CDR2 FQNEAQ. The CDR3 has 14 residues. The CDR3 here is CASSPNTIGETQYF. The CDR3 region has the DNA TGTGCCAGCAGCCCCAACACAATTGGGGAGACCCAGTACTTC.

CDR3 protein: CASSAGTGRRGYTF. The CDR3 DNA reads as TGTGCCAGCAGCGCCGGGACAGGCCGGCGTGGCTACACCTTC. V usage is TRBV9 and J usage is TRBJ1-2; 8 nucleotides match TRBD1. J was trimmed by 7 bases and V by 3 bases; bases with no gene match: 8. Per germline, CDR1 SGDLS and CDR2 YYNGEE. The CDR3 length is 14 residues. The full variable domain, its missing parts supplied by reference TRBV9 and TRBJ1-2, is DSGVTQTPKHLITATGQRVTLRCSPRSGDLSVYWYQQSLDQGLQFLIQYYNGEERAKGNILERFSAQQFPDLHSELNLSSLELGDSALYFCASSAGTGRRGYTFGSGTRLTVV.

As regards this clonotype: A read error may explain this, as a much larger clone is one base away. V usage is TRBV12-3 or TRBV12-4 and J usage is TRBJ1-1; D call uncertain. The CDR3 contains 13 residues. The CDR3 nucleotides are TGTGCCGGCAGTTTTCTGGGGAACACTGAAGCTTTCTTT. Protein product: CAGSFLGNTEAFF.

This clonotype was counted only a few times. The chain links TRBV20-1 to TRBJ2-3, with TRBD1 identical over 8 bases. The CDR3 extends over 15 amino acids. Germline V gene sequence: CDR1 DFQATT, CDR2 SNEGSKA (reference sequence). J gave up 4 bases and V 3 bases, and 9 bases lay outside the gene matches. CDR3 sequence reads: CSARSQGVGADTQYF. CDR3 DNA sequence: TGCAGTGCTAGGTCACAGGGGGTGGGGGCAGATACGCAGTATTTT.

This clonotype occurred many times. The chain joins TRBV28 to TRBJ2-7, with D possibly matching TRBD2 (6 bases). The CDR3 has 16 amino acids. The V gene's germline CDR1 is MDHEN and CDR2 SYDVKM. Trimming cost V 3 bases and J 0 bases, with 15 bases left between them. The CDR3 loop is CASSFGASASSYEQYF. Here the CDR3 DNA reads TGTGCCAGCAGTTTTGGCGCTAGCGCCAGCTCCTACGAGCAGTACTTC.

The chain couples TRBV25-1 to TRBJ1-2, with D tentatively TRBD1 (6 bases). CDR1 MGHDK and CDR2 SYGVNS come from the germline V gene. This CDR3 has 16 amino acids. V was trimmed by 1 base and J by 4 bases, leaving 16 bases between them. The CDR3 protein is CASSEFGGASGYGYTF. The CDR3 bases are TGTGCCAGCAGTGAATTCGGGGGGGCGAGCGGCTATGGCTACACCTTC.

This clonotype was observed at least ten times. J is TRBJ2-1 and V is TRBV11-2; 13 bases are shared with TRBD2. Germline lookup yields CDR1 SGHAT and CDR2 FQNNGV. This CDR3 is 15 amino acids long. J gave up 8 bases and V 4 bases, and 5 bases lay outside the gene matches. The CDR3, as DNA: TGTGCCAGCAGCTCCTGGACTAGCGGGAGCGATGAGCAGTTCTTC. It translates to CASSSWTSGSDEQFF.

The sample holds a few counts of this clonotype. The chain has TRBV12-3 or TRBV12-4 and TRBJ2-7, with D possibly called TRBD1 or TRBD2 (5 bases each). The CDR3 sequence is 15 residues long. V was trimmed by 6 bases and J by 2 bases, leaving 17 bases between them. The CDR3 nucleotides read TGTGCCAGCAGGGTACTCGGGACCGGGACCTACGAGCAGTACTTC. Residues: CASRVLGTGTYEQYF.

This clonotype has a count of ten or more. V is TRBV20-1 and J is TRBJ2-3, with D perhaps matching TRBD1 or TRBD2 (5 bases each). The ends were cut back, 0 bases at V and 5 bases at J, with 12 bases in the middle. Germline CDR1 reads DFQATT; CDR2 reads SNEGSKA (reference sequence). CDR3 length equals 14 residues. In nucleotides, the CDR3 is TGCAGTGCTAGAGATGGGGGTACTGTAGATACGCAGTATTTT. Its protein is CSARDGGTVDTQYF.

The CDR3 DNA reads as TGTGCCAGCAGTAGACAGGGTTTCTATGAGCAGTTCTTC. It codes for CASSRQGFYEQFF. The chain uses TRBV2 and TRBJ2-1; 7 nucleotides agree with TRBD1. The CDR3 sequence is 13 residues long. V was clipped by 5 bases and J by 8 bases; unmatched bases: 6. From germline, CDR1 is SNHLY and CDR2 FYNNEI.

The gene calls are TRBV11-2 and TRBJ2-1, with 9 bases aligning to TRBD2. Trimming took 5 bases from V and 13 from J; bases not matched to a gene: 9. Germline V gene sequence: CDR1 SGHAT, CDR2 FQNNGV. The CDR3 totals 13 residues. CDR3 protein: CASSPHPSGIQFF. Written as DNA, the CDR3 is TGTGCCAGCAGCCCCCACCCTAGCGGGATTCAGTTCTTC.

This clonotype was detected many times. The V call is TRBV12-3 or TRBV12-4, the J call TRBJ2-2, with unresolved D. The CDR3 consists of 14 residues. The V end lost 2 bases, the J end lost 0 bases, and 4 bases lay between the germline ends. The CDR3 loop reads CASSLWSNTGELFF. The CDR3 DNA is TGTGCCAGCAGTTTATGGTCGAACACCGGGGAGCTGTTTTTT.

This clonotype was recorded at least ten times. The J gene is TRBJ2-7, the V gene TRBV6-2 or TRBV6-3, with 8 bases that match TRBD2. The germline V gene encodes CDR1 MNHEY and CDR2 SVGEGT. This CDR3 spans 16 amino acids. With 0 bases clipped from V and 3 bases from J, the junction kept 7 bases outside the gene matches. The CDR3 region is CASSYSRSGRGYEQYF. CDR3 DNA: TGTGCCAGCAGTTACTCGAGGAGCGGGAGAGGCTACGAGCAGTACTTC.

This chain links TRBV19 with TRBJ2-2; 7 nucleotides match TRBD1. This CDR3 contains 13 residues. Trimming at V came to 5 bases and at J to 6 bases, leaving 3 bases not matched to a gene. The germline V gene encodes CDR1 LNHDA and CDR2 SQIVND (reference sequence). CDR3 sequence: CASSRQGPGELFF. The CDR3 DNA follows: TGTGCCAGTAGTCGACAGGGTCCCGGGGAGCTGTTTTTT.

This chain links TRBV24-1 with TRBJ2-5; tentative D call: TRBD1 (7 bases). Germline lookup yields CDR1 KGHDR and CDR2 SFDVKD. The germline V and J ends were trimmed by 3 bases and 5 bases, with 15 bases remaining between them. The CDR3 totals 15 residues. CDR3 in DNA: TGTGCCACCAGTGATACGGAGGGGGCGGGGGAGACCCAGTACTTC. This gives the protein CATSDTEGAGETQYF.

The chain carries TRBV20-1 and TRBJ2-7, with TRBD2 matching over 9 bases. V was pared by 6 bases and J by 5 bases, with 8 bases of the junction left unmatched. The CDR3 has 13 amino acids. The germline gives CDR1 DFQATT, CDR2 SNEGSKA (reference sequence). CDR3 coding DNA: TGCAGTGCCCCGGGACTAGCAATGGACGAGCAGTACTTC. As protein: CSAPGLAMDEQYF.

This clonotype came up a few times. The rearrangement uses TRBV7-8 and TRBJ1-5; 9 positions match TRBD1. V dropped 5 bases and J dropped 4; count of bases not matched to a gene: 6. The germline gives CDR1 SGHVS, CDR2 FQNEAQ. The CDR3 sequence is 15 residues long. CDR3 residues: CASSVGQGQNQPQHF. The CDR3 DNA reads as TGTGCCAGCAGCGTCGGACAGGGGCAGAATCAGCCCCAGCATTTT.

This clonotype was recorded at least ten times. The V gene is TRBV7-8, the J gene TRBJ2-2, with TRBD2 as a possible D gene (5 bases). The CDR3 runs to 14 residues. The germline V gene encodes CDR1 SGHVS and CDR2 FQNEAQ. Trimming took off 4 bases at V and 5 bases at J, with 11 bases between the two ends. The chain's CDR3 is CASSSSRVTGELFF. CDR3 sequence (DNA): TGTGCCAGCAGCTCTAGCCGTGTAACCGGGGAGCTGTTTTTT.

This clonotype was counted between two and nine times. The chain has TRBV11-2 and TRBJ1-4; 7 bases line up with TRBD1. Germline assignment: CDR1 SGHAT and CDR2 FQNNGV. The CDR3 is made up of 16 amino acids. V was clipped by 3 bases and J by 0 bases; unmatched bases: 4. The chain's CDR3 is CASSLYTGATNEKLFF. The CDR3 bases are TGTGCCAGCAGCTTGTACACAGGGGCAACTAATGAAAAACTGTTTTTT.

This clonotype was found a few times. The chain has TRBV30 and TRBJ1-5, with TRBD1 identical over 7 bases. The CDR3 contains 13 residues. With V trimmed by 4 bases and J by 4 bases, 4 bases remained unmatched. The V gene's germline CDR1 is GTSNPN and CDR2 SVGIG (reference sequence). The CDR3 region is CAWTGGGNQPQHF. For the CDR3, the DNA is TGTGCCTGGACAGGGGGGGGTAATCAGCCCCAGCATTTT.

This clonotype has just a few counts. The chain employs TRBV7-8 and TRBJ2-2; TRBD2 aligns across 11 bases. Losses at the gene ends were 10 bases for V and 1 base for J; bases not matched to a gene: 5. The CDR3 covers 15 residues. CDR1 is SGHVS, CDR2 FQNEAQ, per germline. In nucleotides, the CDR3 is TGTGCCACCGTCGGACTAGCGGGGAACACCGGGGAGCTGTTTTTT. This encodes CATVGLAGNTGELFF.

The chain has TRBV2 and TRBJ1-5; weak D call: TRBD1 (5 bases). The CDR3 is 12 residues long. CDR1 and CDR2 from the germline V gene are SNHLY and FYNNEI. Trimming left V 8 bases short and J 4 bases short, with 9 bases between. The CDR3 DNA reads as TGTGCCAGCGGAAGGGGTAATCAGCCCCAGCATTTT. Amino acids: CASGRGNQPQHF.

This clonotype was counted between two and nine times. The chain couples TRBV28 to TRBJ2-2, with 8 bases lining up with TRBD1. The V segment lost 2 bases and the J segment 6 bases; nucleotides outside the gene matches: 5. The CDR3 runs to 15 residues. CDR1 and CDR2 from the germline V gene are MDHEN and SYDVKM. CDR3 loop: CASSLPQTGAGELFF. DNA of the CDR3: TGTGCCAGCAGTTTACCCCAGACAGGGGCCGGGGAGCTGTTTTTT.

This clonotype was seen repeatedly, ten times or more. The chain joins TRBV13 to TRBJ1-6; D unclear. Trimming pared 5 bases from V and 0 bases from J, leaving 11 bases between. CDR3 length equals 16 residues. The germline CDR1 and CDR2 sequences are PRHDT and FYEKMQ (reference sequence). The CDR3 nucleotides are TGTGCCAGCAGCGACGCCAAGAGCTCCTATAATTCACCCCTCCACTTT. It specifies CASSDAKSSYNSPLHF.